This T cell receptor (beta chain) was sequenced for a study of blood T cell repertoires in COVID-19 (dated by TCRdb to the early 2020s). Study-wide context: The collaborator samples originated in the United States, Italy and Spain and spanned the acute and convalescent phases of COVID-19. A de-identified subject ID, COVID-19 status, age in years and sex were almost always included in the sample metadata. Subjects who had been exposed to COVID-19, were actively infected with it, or had recovered from it provided the deeply sampled blood TCRbeta repertoires that made up the dataset. The repertoires were released in a freely available public database intended as a resource for research on the immune response to SARS-CoV-2. The material from the prospective study consisted of cDNA or gDNA derived from T cells, B-cell-depleted T cells, or PBMCs. The samples were drawn from the first 160 participants of the ongoing ImmuneRACE study and from 1,254 subjects provided by 6 global collaborators. HLA class I and class II types, where available, came from metadata supplied by the sample provider rather than from assay-based typing. General findings and caveats noted by the study authors: Clinical and demographic metadata were provided uncurated, with the amount varying by source and participant.

CDR1 and CDR2, looked up from the germline V gene, are SNHLY and FYNNEI. The CDR3, cysteine through phenylalanine, is 15 amino acids long. The sequence is cut down to CDR3 DNA, 45 bases in frame from base 1. V was cut back by 2 bases and J by 6 bases, leaving a gap of 17 bases between them. At one collaborating source in Seattle, patients were enrolled during active infection and were followed longitudinally through the course of disease. Collaborating institutions collected whole blood in K2EDTA tubes following their own protocols. For TCRbeta analysis, collaborators shipped samples as frozen whole blood, isolated PBMCs, or DNA extracted from either of those sample types. Of note for this clone: It has no known antigen specificity. No qualities accompany the bases; no much larger clone lies one base away.

TCRbeta CDR3 regions were amplified from genomic DNA by means of the immunoSEQ Assay, a bias-controlled multiplex PCR. The authors' analysis ran thus. The number of nucleated cells in each sample was estimated from the amplification of reference gene primers within the assay. Sequence reads were collapsed and filtered to measure the absolute abundance of every unique TCRbeta CDR3 rearrangement. For each sample, productive Simpson clonality was calculated as the square root of Simpson's diversity index over productive rearrangements. In TCRdb, the immuneACCESS table is reduced to in-frame sequences with V and J assigned. These tables do not hold every clone; where another copy was compared, an unresolved V gene accounts for under half, and the others remain unexplained. V and J calls and clone size are as listed in that table; D and trimming were resolved from the DNA. Present in this sample are about 190,000 clones, approximately 86% of which were seen just once. The biggest ten clones account for 5.5% to 8% of the sample.

This TCR came from a man older than 75 with COVID-19, enrolled during active disease. The receptor chain draws on TRBV2 and TRBJ2-7; matching of 6 bases hints at TRBD2 as the D gene. Sequencing used peripheral blood. The CDR3 region has the sequence CASSEMGGVSPEQYF. The nucleotide sequence is given as TGTGCCAGCAGTGAAATGGGGGGAGTATCTCCCGAGCAGTACTTC.